The present TCR beta chain was sequenced within a study of T cell responses to AZD1222 COVID-19 vaccine. This clone was found once. The protocol was immunoSEQ multiplex PCR, while the TCRdb copy is restricted to in-frame clones and leaves out a portion. The table shows around 67,000 clones, with around four fifths occurring only once. In germline, CDR1 is MNHEY, CDR2 SMNVEV (reference sequence). This CDR3 spans 15 amino acids. V was clipped by 5 bases and J by 8 bases; unmatched bases: 5. This sequence originates from an adult who received the AZD1222 COVID-19 vaccine. This chain connects TRBV27 to TRBJ2-1, with 14 nucleotides matching TRBD2. The sample was peripheral blood, taken 28 days after the second AZD1222 dose. The CDR3 here is CASSTTSGGAHEQFF. The CDR3 coding sequence is TGTGCCAGCAGTACGACTAGCGGGGGGGCCCATGAGCAGTTCTTC.